This TCR beta chain is from a study of OX40 agonist ivuxolimab in advanced cancers. Study background: A male proportion of 70% to 90% was recorded, with mean age roughly 60 years and range 23 to 79.

V lost 1 base, J lost 1 base, and 5 bases lay in between. This CDR3 spans 13 amino acids. Germline V gene lookup returns CDR1 SGHRS and CDR2 YFSETQ. Repertoires were generated with immunoSEQ multiplex PCR, while TCRdb's copy carries only in-frame clones and drops some. Found here are tens of thousands of clones, about 82% of them singletons; the top ten hold 2% to 3%. The TCR comes from an adult with an advanced solid tumor such as melanoma, head and neck, liver or kidney cancer. The chain employs TRBV5-1 and TRBJ1-1; D remains ambiguous. The sample in question was CD4+ or CD8+ T cells sorted from blood, obtained in a trial of the OX40 agonist ivuxolimab. The CDR3 spells CASSLSQNTEAFF. CDR3 bases: TGCGCCAGCAGCTTGAGTCAGAACACTGAAGCTTTCTTT.